Shown below are 30 T cell receptor beta chains from a single sample sequenced in a study of T cell responses to AZD1222 COVID-19 vaccine. Assay used: immunoSEQ multiplex PCR; TCRdb lists only in-frame clones, some missing. The sample carries about 130,000 clones, roughly 85% recorded once. Sequenced here: peripheral blood, sampled 28 days after the second dose of the MenACWY control vaccine. All receptors come from an adult who received the MenACWY meningococcal vaccine as a control.

The genes are TRBV28 and TRBJ2-3; TRBD1 agrees at 8 bases. V was clipped by 5 bases and J by 1 base; unmatched bases: 5. This CDR3 contains 15 residues. Germline-derived CDR1 and CDR2 are MDHEN and SYDVKM. Here the CDR3 reads CASSRQGRGTDTQYF. CDR3 DNA sequence: TGTGCCAGCAGTCGACAGGGGCGAGGCACAGATACGCAGTATTTT. The full variable domain, rest sourced from reference TRBV28 and TRBJ2-3, is DVKVTQSSRYLVKRTGEKVFLECVQDMDHENMFWYRQDPGLGLRLIYFSYDVKMKEKGDIPEGYSVSREKKERFSLILESASTNQTSMYLCASSRQGRGTDTQYFGPGTRLTVL.

This chain connects TRBV6-5 to TRBJ2-2, with a possible D match to TRBD2 (7 bases). The CDR3 totals 16 residues. Germline V gene sequence: CDR1 MNHEY, CDR2 SVGAGI. V was pared by 1 base and J by 4 bases, with 13 bases between. CDR3 in DNA: TGTGCCAGCAGTTACTGGGGGGGCTGGAGCACCGGGGAGCTGTTTTTT. As protein: CASSYWGGWSTGELFF.

CDR3 sequence reads: CASRKTGGDDEQFF. Here the CDR3 DNA reads TGTGCCAGCAGAAAAACCGGGGGAGACGATGAGCAGTTCTTC. The J gene is TRBJ2-1, the V gene TRBV11-2; weak D call: TRBD2 (6 bases). Per the germline V gene, CDR1 is SGHAT and CDR2 is FQNNGV. CDR3 length equals 14 residues. The germline V and J ends were trimmed by 6 bases and 8 bases, with 17 bases remaining between them.

The chain uses TRBV11-2 and TRBJ2-1; 12 bases are shared with TRBD1. This CDR3 is 15 amino acids long. CDR1 and CDR2 from the germline V gene are SGHAT and FQNNGV. Unmatched junction bases numbered 8, after V lost 5 bases and J lost 9 bases. CDR3 residues: CASSETGTGGSEQFF. CDR3 DNA: TGTGCCAGCAGCGAAACCGGGACAGGGGGCAGTGAGCAGTTCTTC.

CDR3: CASSTFSFKAGNSYEQYV. CDR3 nucleotide sequence: TGTGCCAGCAGCACATTCAGCTTCAAGGCGGGGAACTCCTACGAGCAGTACGTC. The rearrangement links TRBV7-9 to TRBJ2-7, with a tentative D call TRBD2 (6 bases). CDR3 length: 18 amino acids. Germline CDR1 is SEHNR and CDR2 is FQNEAQ (reference sequence). Trimming removed 5 bases at V and 0 bases at J, with 23 bases between.

This clone was seen only a few times. The genes are TRBV5-4 and TRBJ2-5; tentative D call: TRBD1 (6 bases). The germline gives CDR1 SGHNT, CDR2 YYREEE (reference sequence). This CDR3 is built from 15 residues. The V end was cut by 2 bases, the J end by 2 bases, with 13 bases between. The chain's CDR3 is CASSFSGERQETQYF. The CDR3 DNA sequence: TGTGCCAGCAGCTTTTCAGGGGAGCGTCAAGAGACCCAGTACTTC.

Only one count was recorded for this clone. The chain is built from TRBV10-1 and TRBJ2-1; D remains unclear. Germline values: CDR1 WNHNN, CDR2 SYGVQD (reference sequence). Deletions cut 0 bases from V and 11 bases from J, with 11 bases between. This CDR3 contains 13 residues. The CDR3 DNA reads TGCGCCAGCAGTGAGTCGACCCGCCCCAAGCAGTTCTTC. Its protein is CASSESTRPKQFF.

The rearrangement uses TRBV19 and TRBJ2-7; no reliable D call. The germline CDR1 and CDR2 sequences are LNHDA and SQIVND (reference sequence). V lost 5 bases and J 2 bases, leaving 7 bases between the germline ends. The CDR3 consists of 12 residues. CDR3 nucleotides: TGTGCCAGTAGTCCCGGACCCTACGAGCAGTACTTC. Translating gives CASSPGPYEQYF.

The V gene is TRBV18, the J gene TRBJ2-7; 7 bases fit TRBD1. This CDR3 spans 15 amino acids. The germline V gene encodes CDR1 KGHSH and CDR2 LQKENI. V trimming: 2 bases; J trimming: 0 bases; junction bases outside the gene matches: 4. The CDR3 loop reads CASSPRTGTSYEQYF. CDR3 bases: TGTGCCAGCTCACCAAGGACAGGAACCTCCTACGAGCAGTACTTC.

V usage is TRBV20-1 and J usage is TRBJ2-3; no definite D call. Germline CDR1 reads DFQATT; CDR2 reads SNEGSKA (reference sequence). The ends were cut back, 3 bases at V and 0 bases at J, with 7 bases in the middle. CDR3 length: 13 amino acids. CDR3 sequence reads: CSASVPSTDTQYF. The CDR3 DNA reads as TGCAGTGCTAGTGTCCCTAGCACAGATACGCAGTATTTT.

The genes are TRBV27 and TRBJ1-5; 8 positions match TRBD1. The V gene's germline CDR1 is MNHEY and CDR2 SMNVEV (reference sequence). Unmatched junction bases numbered 10, after V lost 6 bases and J lost 9 bases. This CDR3 has 14 residues. CDR3 DNA: TGTGCCAGCAGCCCAGGGGGCTTAACGAGGCCCCAGCATTTT. As protein: CASSPGGLTRPQHF.

This chain uses TRBV3-1 (or the pseudogene TRBV3-2) with TRBJ2-2; perhaps TRBD2 as D (6 bases). The V and J ends lost 0 bases and 5 bases respectively, with 10 bases between them. Per the germline V gene, CDR1 is LGHDT and CDR2 is YNNKEL (reference sequence). The CDR3 sequence is 15 residues long. The CDR3 sequence: CASSQDSAGTGELFF. The CDR3 nucleotides read TGTGCCAGCAGCCAAGATTCGGCGGGAACCGGGGAGCTGTTTTTT.

The J gene is TRBJ1-4, the V gene TRBV4-1; D is unclear. Germline lookup yields CDR1 MGHRA and CDR2 YSYEKL. Trimming cost V 0 bases and J 4 bases, with 15 bases left between them. This CDR3 is built from 17 residues. CDR3 loop: CASSQDPGRLGNEKLFF. CDR3 nucleotide sequence: TGCGCCAGCAGCCAAGACCCCGGGCGTCTCGGTAATGAAAAACTGTTTTTT.

V and J are TRBV28 and TRBJ1-1; D perhaps matches TRBD1 (5 bases). This CDR3 region has 15 residues. Per the germline V gene, CDR1 is MDHEN and CDR2 is SYDVKM. Trimming pared 3 bases from V and 8 bases from J, leaving 19 bases between. The CDR3 is CASSFQGREGSEAFF. The CDR3 DNA follows: TGTGCCAGCAGTTTTCAGGGCAGGGAGGGTTCGGAAGCTTTCTTT.

V and J are TRBV24-1 and TRBJ2-1; no clear D gene. With 1 base removed from V and 4 bases from J, the gap between germline ends came to 7 bases. The CDR3 is 14 residues long. The germline gives CDR1 KGHDR, CDR2 SFDVKD. The CDR3 is CATSDFPQYNEQFF. The CDR3 DNA reads TGTGCCACCAGTGATTTCCCCCAATACAATGAGCAGTTCTTC.

This chain uses TRBV6-5 with TRBJ1-5; D not resolved. The CDR3 covers 12 residues. Trimming removed 6 bases at V and 6 bases at J, with 9 bases between. Germline loops: CDR1 MNHEY, CDR2 SVGAGI. The CDR3 spells CASSSRIQPQHF. Written as DNA, the CDR3 is TGTGCCAGCAGCTCAAGGATTCAGCCCCAGCATTTT.

The chain links TRBV5-1 to TRBJ1-1, with 12 bases lining up with TRBD1. There are 20 residues in the CDR3. The germline CDR1 and CDR2 sequences are SGHRS and YFSETQ. With V trimmed by 4 bases and J by 0 bases, 16 bases remained unmatched. CDR3 sequence: CASSTPGDRGRAGMNTEAFF. The CDR3 coding sequence is TGCGCCAGCAGCACTCCCGGGGACAGGGGGCGCGCAGGGATGAACACTGAAGCTTTCTTT.

The gene calls are TRBV19 and TRBJ2-3, with 8 bases lining up with TRBD2. The CDR3 is 18 amino acids. The germline CDR1 and CDR2 sequences are LNHDA and SQIVND (reference sequence). After removal of 1 base from V and 2 bases from J, the junction contained 11 bases not matched to a gene. As DNA, the CDR3 is TGTGCCAGTAGTATAGGCCCCAGTAGCGGGGCTCTCACAGATACGCAGTATTTT. Amino acid sequence: CASSIGPSSGALTDTQYF.

This chain joins TRBV30 and TRBJ2-7; no firm D call. Per the germline V gene, CDR1 is GTSNPN and CDR2 is SVGIG (reference sequence). With 3 bases removed from V and 0 bases from J, the gap between germline ends came to 6 bases. The CDR3 spans 12 residues. The CDR3 here is CAWSLGSYEQYF. The CDR3 region has the DNA TGTGCCTGGAGCCTAGGCTCCTACGAGCAGTACTTC.

The chain links TRBV20-1 to TRBJ1-2; D not resolved. The CDR3 has 11 residues. CDR1 DFQATT and CDR2 SNEGSKA come from the germline V gene (reference sequence). Between the trimmed V and J ends, which lost 4 bases and 11 bases, there was a span of 14 bases. DNA for the CDR3: TGCAGTGCTACCTCGCAGGCGGGTTACACCTTC. Protein: CSATSQAGYTF.

This rearrangement joins TRBV28 to TRBJ2-5; weak D call: TRBD1 (6 bases). The V and J ends lost 6 bases and 3 bases respectively, with 17 bases between them. The length of the CDR3 is 15 residues. Germline CDR1 and CDR2: MDHEN and SYDVKM. CDR3 nucleotides: TGTGCCAGCAGCCCTGCTGGGGGCGTTGAAGAGACCCAGTACTTC. It codes for CASSPAGGVEETQYF.

The chain uses TRBV5-4 and TRBJ1-2; no firm D call. This CDR3 is built from 14 residues. From germline, CDR1 is SGHNT and CDR2 YYREEE (reference sequence). The V end was cut by 6 bases, the J end by 2 bases, with 14 bases between. The CDR3 sequence: CASTLELGNYGYTF. CDR3 in DNA: TGTGCCAGCACCCTGGAATTAGGGAACTATGGCTACACCTTC.

The chain joins TRBV4-3 to TRBJ1-6; D gene ambiguous. Germline CDR1 reads LGHNA; CDR2 reads YSLEER. The V end lost 0 bases, the J end lost 7 bases, and 7 bases lay between the germline ends. This CDR3 spans 14 amino acids. CDR3: CASSQDAVNSPLHF. CDR3 nucleotide sequence: TGCGCCAGCAGCCAAGACGCAGTGAATTCACCCCTCCACTTT.

This clone has a single count. Other DNA sequences in the same sample also yield this CDR3. The CDR3 loop is CASSVGQPGNTIYF. CDR3 in DNA: TGTGCCAGCAGCGTGGGACAGCCTGGAAACACCATATATTTT. V gene TRBV9 combines with J gene TRBJ1-3, with TRBD1 identical over 7 bases. Trimming removed 2 bases from V and 2 bases from J; junction bases left unmatched: 1. This CDR3 spans 14 amino acids. Looked up from germline, CDR1 is SGDLS and CDR2 is YYNGEE.

V gene TRBV18 combines with J gene TRBJ1-6; a possible D gene is TRBD1 (5 bases). The germline gives CDR1 KGHSH, CDR2 LQKENI. The CDR3 is 15 amino acids. V shed 2 bases and J shed 10 bases, with 15 bases lying between them. In DNA, the CDR3 is TGTGCCAGCTCACCAGGGGCAGCCCTTCGATCACCCCTCCACTTT. Amino acid sequence: CASSPGAALRSPLHF.

The J gene is TRBJ2-2, the V gene TRBV2; tentatively, D is TRBD2 (5 bases). Germline loops: CDR1 SNHLY, CDR2 FYNNEI. CDR3 length: 15 residues. Trimming shortened V by 8 bases and J by 1 base, and 14 bases separated the two germline ends. CDR3 sequence reads: CASRLGIGNTGELFF. The CDR3 coding sequence is TGTGCCAGCCGCCTCGGGATAGGGAACACCGGGGAGCTGTTTTTT. Based on the CDR3 plus reference TRBV2 and TRBJ2-2, the full variable domain is EPEVTQTPSHQVTQMGQEVILRCVPISNHLYFYWYRQILGQKVEFLVSFYNNEISEKSEIFDDQFSVERPDGSNFTLKIRSTKLEDSAMYFCASRLGIGNTGELFFGEGSRLTVL.

The rearrangement links TRBV5-1 to TRBJ1-6, with 8 bases that match TRBD1. Germline V CDR1 and CDR2: SGHRS, YFSETQ. After removal of 1 base from V and 9 bases from J, the junction contained 3 bases not matched to a gene. There are 14 residues in the CDR3. This CDR3 is CASSLQGAGSPLHF. The CDR3 DNA follows: TGCGCCAGCAGCTTGCAGGGGGCCGGTTCACCCCTCCACTTT. The complete variable domain, with remaining parts taken from reference TRBV5-1 and TRBJ1-6, reads KAGVTQTPRYLIKTRGQQVTLSCSPISGHRSVSWYQQTPGQGLQFLFEYFSETQRNKGNFPGRFSGRQFSNSRSEMNVSTLELGDSALYLCASSLQGAGSPLHFGNGTRLTVT.

The chain has TRBV7-3 and TRBJ1-5; tentative D call: TRBD1 (5 bases). The length of the CDR3 is 15 residues. With 4 bases removed from V and 1 base from J, the gap between germline ends came to 11 bases. Germline assignment: CDR1 SGHTA and CDR2 FQGTGA. CDR3 DNA: TGTGCCAGCAGCTCAACTGGGGGGAGCAATCAGCCCCAGCATTTT. Its translation is CASSSTGGSNQPQHF.

V gene TRBV13 combines with J gene TRBJ2-7; D might be TRBD1 (6 bases). V was clipped by 0 bases and J by 2 bases, with 14 bases between them. Germline CDR1 reads PRHDT; CDR2 reads FYEKMQ (reference sequence). This CDR3 is built from 16 residues. The CDR3 DNA is TGTGCCAGCAGCTTAGGCGCAGGGGACCTAACCTACGAGCAGTACTTC. Residues: CASSLGAGDLTYEQYF.

This clone was seen only a few times. The rearrangement joins TRBV11-2 to TRBJ2-2; 7 bases agree with TRBD2. This CDR3 is built from 16 residues. Germline assignment: CDR1 SGHAT and CDR2 FQNNGV. Trimming took 2 bases from V and 2 from J; bases not matched to a gene: 5. CDR3 nucleotide sequence: TGTGCCAGCAGCTTACAGCCTAGCGGAAACACCGGGGAGCTGTTTTTT. It yields the protein CASSLQPSGNTGELFF.